This TCR beta chain emerged from a study of graft-versus-host responses after intestinal transplantation. Findings of the study overall: In recipient marrow, GvH clones were found, and some appeared first in ileum or blood. Within the allografts of patients who had graft-donor T cell macrochimerism, graft-versus-host to host-versus-graft clonal ratios were high.

V shed 3 bases and J 4 bases; nucleotides not matched to a gene: 13. This CDR3 spans 17 amino acids. The V gene's germline CDR1 is MNHNS and CDR2 SASEGT. Concerning this clone itself: Its antigen is unidentified.

Using immunoSEQ multiplex PCR, the repertoire was profiled, and TCRdb retains in-frame clones only, with some absent. The table lists more than 65,000 clones, over 75% of them singletons, with 0.35% to 0.45% in the top ten. The chain combines TRBV6-1 with TRBJ2-3; 7 nucleotides agree with TRBD2. This TCR came from a human donor who was the organ donor for an intestinal transplant. Sequencing used unstimulated CD4+ T cells sorted from spleen or lymph node cells, obtained before transplant. The CDR3 here is CASSDWFGGGRADTQYF. The DNA for the CDR3 is TGTGCCAGCAGTGATTGGTTTGGGGGGGGGAGGGCAGATACGCAGTATTTT.